This T cell receptor (beta chain) derives from a study of Graves' ophthalmopathy and Graves' hyperthyroidism. This clonotype was counted a few times. CDR3 length: 14 amino acids. The germline V and J ends were trimmed by 6 bases and 5 bases, with 14 bases remaining between them. CDR3 regions of TCR beta were amplified from RNA transcripts. Second-round multiplex PCR came after first-round RT-PCR with HTBI primers. TCRdb passed the multiplex PCR reads through MiXCR, listing each CDR3 protein once. This sample has approximately 480,000 distinct CDR3 sequences, with approximately 15% found just once. The chain has TRBV12-3 or TRBV12-4 and TRBJ1-5; perhaps TRBD1 as D (5 bases). The sequence was collected from a woman under 40 with Graves' ophthalmopathy. Sample: blood. The CDR3 region is CASRPGHIDQPQHF. CDR3 sequence (DNA): TGTGCCAGCAGACCCGGACATATTGATCAGCCCCAGCATTTT.